These 29 T cell receptor beta chains share one sample of origin, sequenced in a study of blood T cell repertoires in COVID-19. Only in-frame clones appear in the TCRdb table, and some are missing; sequencing was by immunoSEQ multiplex PCR. The table lists 95,000 to 150,000 clones, around nine tenths of them singletons. The source material was peripheral blood. The receptors were sampled from a woman in her fifties or sixties with active or convalescent COVID-19.

The chain employs TRBV27 and TRBJ1-1; 8 nucleotides match TRBD1. The CDR3 contains 17 residues. CDR1 is MNHEY, CDR2 SMNVEV, per germline (reference sequence). V was clipped by 6 bases and J by 1 base; unmatched bases: 13. Here the CDR3 reads CASSRIGRGLGNTEAFF. The CDR3 nucleotides read TGTGCCAGCAGCCGAATCGGCAGGGGGCTCGGGAACACTGAAGCTTTCTTT.

The V call is TRBV28, the J call TRBJ2-7, with D possibly being TRBD1 (6 bases). This CDR3 is built from 15 residues. The V gene lost 5 bases and the J gene lost 3 bases, with 17 bases spanning the gap. The germline CDR1 and CDR2 sequences are MDHEN and SYDVKM. The CDR3 DNA is TGTGCCAGCAGTCTCCTACAGGGATTGGTCTACGAGCAGTACTTC. This translates into CASSLLQGLVYEQYF. The complete variable domain, with remaining parts taken from reference TRBV28 and TRBJ2-7, reads DVKVTQSSRYLVKRTGEKVFLECVQDMDHENMFWYRQDPGLGLRLIYFSYDVKMKEKGDIPEGYSVSREKKERFSLILESASTNQTSMYLCASSLLQGLVYEQYFGPGTRLTVT.

This clone has only a few counts. The chain carries TRBV15 and TRBJ2-7; D unclear. Between the trimmed V and J ends, which lost 0 bases and 3 bases, there was a span of 6 bases. The germline V gene has CDR1 LNHNV and CDR2 YYDKDF (reference sequence). This CDR3 is 13 amino acids long. CDR3 loop: CATSRDPRYEQYF. Written as DNA, the CDR3 is TGTGCCACCAGCAGAGATCCCCGCTACGAGCAGTACTTC.

The CDR3 DNA reads TGTGCCAGCAGAGTAACTAGCCTGGAAGAGACCCAGTACTTC. The encoded protein is CASRVTSLEETQYF. This chain links TRBV3-1 (or the pseudogene TRBV3-2) with TRBJ2-5, with D maybe TRBD2 (6 bases). The CDR3 is made up of 14 amino acids. The germline gives CDR1 LGHDT, CDR2 YNNKEL (reference sequence). Trimming took off 6 bases at V and 3 bases at J, with 14 bases between the two ends.

This clone is a singleton in its sample. This chain uses TRBV7-6 with TRBJ2-5, with 8 bases lining up with TRBD2. Per germline, CDR1 SGHVS and CDR2 FNYEAQ. This CDR3 contains 16 residues. V gave up 3 bases and J gave up 5 bases; unmatched junction bases: 11. The CDR3 loop is CASSFGGSGGGETQYF. Here the CDR3 DNA reads TGTGCCAGCAGCTTTGGTGGCTCCGGGGGGGGTGAGACCCAGTACTTC.

The chain has TRBV30 and TRBJ2-7; D gene ambiguous. The germline gives CDR1 GTSNPN, CDR2 SVGIG (reference sequence). This CDR3 has 13 amino acids. V lost 0 bases to trimming and J lost 4 bases, with 10 bases between them. CDR3 protein: CAWSVTQKYEQYF. In nucleotides, the CDR3 is TGTGCCTGGAGTGTAACACAGAAATACGAGCAGTACTTC.

This clone has only one observation. This sequence joins TRBV9 and TRBJ2-2; 7 bases fit TRBD1. The CDR3 extends over 15 amino acids. The trim removed 0 bases at V and 3 bases at J, leaving 2 bases unmatched. Germline assignment: CDR1 SGDLS and CDR2 YYNGEE. For the CDR3, the DNA is TGTGCCAGCAGCGTAGACAGGGGCTACACCGGGGAGCTGTTTTTT. Translation gives CASSVDRGYTGELFF.

The rearrangement joins TRBV4-3 to TRBJ1-6; the D is unclear. Trimming took 0 bases from V and 3 from J, leaving 12 bases between them. The germline V gene encodes CDR1 LGHNA and CDR2 YSLEER. This CDR3 has 17 residues. This chain's CDR3 is CASSQDATSGYNSPLHF. DNA for the CDR3: TGCGCCAGCAGCCAAGATGCCACGTCCGGCTATAATTCACCCCTCCACTTT.

The genes are TRBV10-3 and TRBJ2-1; D remains ambiguous. Germline V gene lookup returns CDR1 ENHRY and CDR2 SYGVKD. The CDR3 contains 13 residues. Between the trimmed V and J ends, which lost 6 bases and 6 bases, there was a span of 12 bases. CDR3 sequence reads: CAISPLTTNEQFF. CDR3 sequence (DNA): TGTGCCATCAGCCCCCTTACTACCAATGAGCAGTTCTTC.

The chain has TRBV19 and TRBJ2-3; 9 bases agree with TRBD1. V dropped 7 bases and J dropped 3; count of bases not matched to a gene: 8. The germline V gene encodes CDR1 LNHDA and CDR2 SQIVND (reference sequence). The CDR3 contains 15 residues. CDR3: CASTTGGAGTDTQYF. Written as DNA, the CDR3 is TGTGCCAGTACCACAGGGGGCGCCGGGACAGATACGCAGTATTTT.

The J gene is TRBJ1-3, the V gene TRBV28, with 11 bases identical to TRBD1. CDR3 length: 15 residues. Germline CDR1 is MDHEN and CDR2 is SYDVKM. After removal of 6 bases from V and 4 bases from J, the junction contained 5 bases not matched to a gene. The CDR3 reads CASSLGQGVGNTIYF. CDR3 coding DNA: TGTGCCAGCAGCCTGGGACAGGGGGTGGGAAACACCATATATTTT.

The chain carries TRBV2 and TRBJ1-1, with D perhaps matching TRBD1 (6 bases). The CDR3 is made up of 13 amino acids. V dropped 3 bases and J dropped 5 bases, with 10 bases sitting between them. Germline V gene lookup returns CDR1 SNHLY and CDR2 FYNNEI. CDR3 nucleotide sequence: TGTGCCAGCAGTGACAGGGGCTCGACTGAAGCTTTCTTT. Translation: CASSDRGSTEAFF.

The CDR3 loop reads CASRGLAGGAEQFF. The CDR3 coding sequence is TGTGCCAGCAGGGGACTAGCGGGAGGAGCTGAGCAGTTCTTC. The chain uses TRBV28 and TRBJ2-1; 15 bases fit TRBD2. This CDR3 is built from 14 residues. Germline V gene sequence: CDR1 MDHEN, CDR2 SYDVKM. J lost 9 bases, V lost 6 bases, and 3 bases had no gene match.

This clone has more than one count but fewer than ten. The gene calls are TRBV7-8 and TRBJ2-1; 7 bases fit TRBD2. The CDR3 has 14 residues. The V and J ends lost 3 bases and 10 bases, in that order; junction bases with no gene match: 9. CDR1 and CDR2 from the germline V gene are SGHVS and FQNEAQ. The CDR3 nucleotides are TGTGCCAGCAGCTTGAGGGCTAGCGGCGGCGAGCAGTTCTTC. This sequence encodes CASSLRASGGEQFF.

The rearrangement links TRBV6-5 to TRBJ2-7, with TRBD2 matching 8 bases. The CDR3 is made up of 14 amino acids. Germline V gene sequence: CDR1 MNHEY, CDR2 SVGAGI. The junction had 2 bases not matched to a gene; V was cut back by 0 bases and J by 4 bases. CDR3 amino acids: CASSYSSGEYEQYF. CDR3 nucleotides: TGTGCCAGCAGTTACTCTAGCGGGGAATACGAGCAGTACTTC.

The chain recombines TRBV28 with TRBJ2-6; 9 bases are shared with TRBD2. The germline V gene encodes CDR1 MDHEN and CDR2 SYDVKM. The CDR3 spans 17 residues. The ends lost 3 bases at V and 0 bases at J; junction bases unmatched: 3. The CDR3 region has the DNA TGTGCCAGCAGTTTTATAGCGGGAGCCTCTGGGGCCAACGTCCTGACTTTC. It encodes CASSFIAGASGANVLTF.

CDR3 nucleotides: TGCGCCAGCAGCTCAGAGGAAGGCGCGGGACAGTTCTTC. It translates to CASSSEEGAGQFF. This sequence joins TRBV5-1 and TRBJ2-1, with D perhaps TRBD2 (6 bases). V shed 3 bases and J shed 13 bases, with 17 bases lying between them. Looked up from germline, CDR1 is SGHRS and CDR2 is YFSETQ. CDR3 length equals 13 residues.

About this clone itself: An end of the junction does not agree with germline; a read error may underlie this. This chain links TRBV30 with TRBJ1-1, with D perhaps TRBD1 (5 bases). This CDR3 comprises 12 residues. CDR1 is GTSNPN and CDR2 is SVGIG in the germline V gene (reference sequence). Written as DNA, the CDR3 is TGTGCCTCGAGTTGGGGCCTAGCTGAAGCTTTCTTT. It codes for CASSWGLAEAFF. Using reference TRBV30 and TRBJ1-1 for the parts outside the CDR3, the full variable domain is SQTIHQWPATLVQPVGSPLSLECTVEGTSNPNLYWYRQAAGRGLQLLFYSVGIGQISSEVPQNLSASRPQDRQFILSSKKLLLSDSGFYLCASSWGLAEAFFGQGTRLTVV.

This sequence joins TRBV2 and TRBJ2-3; possible D gene TRBD2, 5 bases. The CDR3 loop spans 15 amino acids. The V end was cut by 5 bases, the J end by 3 bases, with 15 bases between. Germline CDR1 is SNHLY and CDR2 is FYNNEI. CDR3 coding DNA: TGTGCCAGCAGTCTAGCCACCCCACCTACAGATACGCAGTATTTT. It specifies CASSLATPPTDTQYF.

The chain joins TRBV14 to TRBJ2-5; 7 bases line up with TRBD1. V lost 4 bases, J lost 1 base, and 3 bases stayed unmatched. The CDR3 sequence is 14 residues long. Germline CDR1 reads SGHDN; CDR2 reads FVKESK. The CDR3 reads CASSRGQVQETQYF. The CDR3 nucleotides read TGTGCCAGCAGCCGAGGACAGGTCCAAGAGACCCAGTACTTC.

The chain recombines TRBV7-9 with TRBJ2-7; tentatively, D is TRBD2 (6 bases). The CDR3 length is 18 residues. The V end was cut by 1 base, the J end by 1 base, with 20 bases between. Germline V gene data show CDR1 as SEHNR and CDR2 as FQNEAQ (reference sequence). The CDR3 region is CASSLGGVAEVPSYEQYF. As DNA, the CDR3 is TGTGCCAGCAGCTTAGGGGGGGTAGCAGAGGTACCGTCCTACGAGCAGTACTTC.

V usage is TRBV18 and J usage is TRBJ1-6, with 9 bases matching TRBD1. This CDR3 has 14 amino acids. In germline, CDR1 is KGHSH, CDR2 LQKENI. V lost 5 bases, J lost 9 bases, and 5 bases stayed unmatched. CDR3 DNA sequence: TGTGCCAGCTCAACTAACAGGGGGCCTTCACCCCTCCACTTT. Its translation: CASSTNRGPSPLHF.

J is TRBJ1-1 and V is TRBV18; D perhaps matches TRBD1 (6 bases). This CDR3 comprises 15 residues. The germline CDR1 and CDR2 sequences are KGHSH and LQKENI. V was cut by 3 bases and J by 5 bases, with 16 bases left in between. This CDR3 is CASSPPGTRGTEAFF. The CDR3 DNA reads as TGTGCCAGCTCACCTCCCGGGACAAGGGGAACTGAAGCTTTCTTT.

The rearrangement uses TRBV19 and TRBJ2-6, with no clear D. Trimming stripped 8 bases from V and 0 bases from J, with 8 bases between. Looked up from germline, CDR1 is LNHDA and CDR2 is SQIVND (reference sequence). The CDR3 runs to 14 residues. The CDR3 nucleotides are TGTGCCAGTGTTCCCAGCTCTGGGGCCAACGTCCTGACTTTC. It encodes CASVPSSGANVLTF.

The chain employs TRBV3-1 (or the pseudogene TRBV3-2) and TRBJ2-2, with a tentative D call TRBD2 (6 bases). V lost 8 bases, J lost 2 bases, and 12 bases lay in between. The CDR3 extends over 14 amino acids. Per the germline V gene, CDR1 is LGHDT and CDR2 is YNNKEL (reference sequence). This chain's CDR3 is CASGREANTGELFF. CDR3 DNA: TGTGCCAGCGGGCGGGAAGCAAACACCGGGGAGCTGTTTTTT.

J is TRBJ1-2 and V is TRBV6-5; TRBD1 might be the D (5 bases). Trimming left V 0 bases short and J 1 base short, with 6 bases between. Germline values: CDR1 MNHEY, CDR2 SVGAGI. The CDR3 sequence is 14 residues long. The CDR3 DNA sequence: TGTGCCAGCAGTTACTCGCAGGGTAACTATGGCTACACCTTC. Translating gives CASSYSQGNYGYTF.

The rearrangement uses TRBV19 and TRBJ2-5; possibly TRBD1 for D (6 bases). V was shortened by 5 bases and J by 4 bases, with 14 bases between the two germline ends. The germline V gene encodes CDR1 LNHDA and CDR2 SQIVND (reference sequence). This CDR3 comprises 14 residues. The CDR3 nucleotides are TGTGCCAGTAGTCAGGGGCCCGGAGGAGAGACCCAGTACTTC. Translated: CASSQGPGGETQYF.

The chain carries TRBV7-2 and TRBJ2-7; 9 bases match TRBD2. With 4 bases clipped from V and 2 bases from J, the junction kept 6 bases outside the gene matches. The CDR3 is 15 residues long. Germline values: CDR1 SGHTA, CDR2 FQGNSA. The CDR3 nucleotides are TGTGCCAGCAGCTGGCGGACTAGCGAGACCTACGAGCAGTACTTC. Amino acids: CASSWRTSETYEQYF.

This clone was picked up a small number of times. This chain connects TRBV12-3 or TRBV12-4 to TRBJ1-6; weak D call: TRBD1 (5 bases). There are 13 residues in the CDR3. The V end was cut by 7 bases, the J end by 10 bases, with 14 bases between. The CDR3 region is CASTPTQESPLHF. CDR3 sequence (DNA): TGTGCCAGCACCCCGACACAGGAGTCACCCCTCCACTTT.